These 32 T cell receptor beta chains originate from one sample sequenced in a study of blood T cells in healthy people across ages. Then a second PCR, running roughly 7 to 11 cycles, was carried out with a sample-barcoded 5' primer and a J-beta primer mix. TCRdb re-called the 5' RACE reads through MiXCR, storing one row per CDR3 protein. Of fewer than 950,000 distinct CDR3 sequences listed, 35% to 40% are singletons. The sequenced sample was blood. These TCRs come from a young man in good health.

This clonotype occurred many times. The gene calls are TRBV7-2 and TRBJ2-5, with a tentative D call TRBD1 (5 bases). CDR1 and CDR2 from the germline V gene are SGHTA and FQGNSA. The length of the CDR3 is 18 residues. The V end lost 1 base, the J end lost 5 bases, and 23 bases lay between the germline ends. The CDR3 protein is CASSLVMVGVGKKETQYF. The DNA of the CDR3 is TGTGCCAGCAGCTTAGTAATGGTAGGGGTGGGAAAAAAGGAGACCCAGTACTTC.

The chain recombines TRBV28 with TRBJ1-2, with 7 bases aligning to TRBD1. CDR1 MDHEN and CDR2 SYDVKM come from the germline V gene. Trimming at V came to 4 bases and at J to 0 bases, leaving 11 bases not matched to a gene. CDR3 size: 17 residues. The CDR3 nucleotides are TGTGCCAGCAGTTGGGCCCCGGGGCAGGGGGCTAACTATGGCTACACCTTC. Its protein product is CASSWAPGQGANYGYTF.

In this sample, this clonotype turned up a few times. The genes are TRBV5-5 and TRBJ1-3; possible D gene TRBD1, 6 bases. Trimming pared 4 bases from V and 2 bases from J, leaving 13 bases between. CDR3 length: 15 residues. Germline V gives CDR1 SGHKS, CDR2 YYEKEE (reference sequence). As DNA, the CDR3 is TGTGCCAGCAGCCTACATGGGGGGCCTGGAAACACCATATATTTT. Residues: CASSLHGGPGNTIYF.

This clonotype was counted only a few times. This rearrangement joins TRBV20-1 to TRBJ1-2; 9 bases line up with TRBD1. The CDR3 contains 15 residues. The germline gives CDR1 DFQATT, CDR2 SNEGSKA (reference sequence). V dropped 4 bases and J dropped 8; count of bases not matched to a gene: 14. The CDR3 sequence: CSATQSEDRGEGYTF. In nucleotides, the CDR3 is TGCAGTGCTACCCAATCCGAGGACAGGGGCGAGGGCTACACCTTC.

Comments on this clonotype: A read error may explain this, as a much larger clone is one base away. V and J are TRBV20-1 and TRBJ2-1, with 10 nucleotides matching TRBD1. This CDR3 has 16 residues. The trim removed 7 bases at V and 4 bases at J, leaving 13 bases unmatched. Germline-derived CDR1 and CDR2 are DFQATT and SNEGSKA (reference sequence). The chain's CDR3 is CSVSPFRQGAYNEQFF. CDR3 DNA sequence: TGCAGTGTTAGCCCCTTCCGACAGGGGGCGTACAATGAGCAGTTCTTC.

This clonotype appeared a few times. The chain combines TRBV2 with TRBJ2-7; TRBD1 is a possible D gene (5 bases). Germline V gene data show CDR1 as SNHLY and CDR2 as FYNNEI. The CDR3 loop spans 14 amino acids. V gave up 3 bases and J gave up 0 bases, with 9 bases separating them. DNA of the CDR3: TGTGCCAGCAGTGAGAACAGGTTCTCCTACGAGCAGTACTTC. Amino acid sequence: CASSENRFSYEQYF.

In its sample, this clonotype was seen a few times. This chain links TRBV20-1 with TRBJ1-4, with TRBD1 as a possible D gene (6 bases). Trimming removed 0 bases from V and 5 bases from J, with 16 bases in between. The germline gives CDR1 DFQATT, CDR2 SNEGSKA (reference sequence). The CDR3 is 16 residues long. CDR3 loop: CSARDFVGTINEKLFF. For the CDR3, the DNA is TGCAGTGCTAGAGATTTTGTGGGGACAATCAATGAAAAACTGTTTTTT.

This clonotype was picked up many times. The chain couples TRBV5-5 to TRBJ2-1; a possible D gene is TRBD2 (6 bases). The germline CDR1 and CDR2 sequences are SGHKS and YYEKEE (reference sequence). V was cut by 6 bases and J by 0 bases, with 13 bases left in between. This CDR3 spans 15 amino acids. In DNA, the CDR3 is TGTGCCAGCATCCCGACCGGGGGCTCCTACAATGAGCAGTTCTTC. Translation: CASIPTGGSYNEQFF.

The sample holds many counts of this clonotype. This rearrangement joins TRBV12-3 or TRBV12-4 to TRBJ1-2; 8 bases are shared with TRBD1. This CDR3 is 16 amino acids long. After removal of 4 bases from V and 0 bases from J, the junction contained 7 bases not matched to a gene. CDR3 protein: CASSSLLDRANYGYTF. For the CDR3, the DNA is TGTGCCAGCAGTTCTCTACTGGACAGGGCTAACTATGGCTACACCTTC.

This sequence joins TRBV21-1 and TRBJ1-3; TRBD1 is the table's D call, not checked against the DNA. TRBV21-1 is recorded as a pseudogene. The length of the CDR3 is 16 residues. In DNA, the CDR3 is TGTGCCAGCAGCAATTCGTCAGGGATCTTAGGAAACACCATATATTTT. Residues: CASSNSSGILGNTIYF.

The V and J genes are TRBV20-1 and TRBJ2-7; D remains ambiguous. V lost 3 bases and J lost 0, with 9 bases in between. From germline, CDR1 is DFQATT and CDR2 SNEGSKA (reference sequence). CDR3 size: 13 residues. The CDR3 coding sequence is TGCAGTGCTAGCGGTAGCAGCTCCTACGAGCAGTACTTC. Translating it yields CSASGSSSYEQYF.

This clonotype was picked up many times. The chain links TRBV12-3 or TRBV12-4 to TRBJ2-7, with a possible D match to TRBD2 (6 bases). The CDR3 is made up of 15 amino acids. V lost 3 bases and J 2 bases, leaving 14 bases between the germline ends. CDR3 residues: CASSLGREAAYEQYF. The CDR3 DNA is TGTGCCAGCAGTTTGGGCAGGGAGGCTGCCTACGAGCAGTACTTC.

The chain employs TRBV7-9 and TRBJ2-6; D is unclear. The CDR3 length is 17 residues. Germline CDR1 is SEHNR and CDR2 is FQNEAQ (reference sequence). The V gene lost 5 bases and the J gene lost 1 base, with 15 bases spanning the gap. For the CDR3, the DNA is TGTGCCAGCAGCCTCGCCAGTGGGGTTTCTGGGGCCAACGTCCTGACTTTC. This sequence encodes CASSLASGVSGANVLTF.

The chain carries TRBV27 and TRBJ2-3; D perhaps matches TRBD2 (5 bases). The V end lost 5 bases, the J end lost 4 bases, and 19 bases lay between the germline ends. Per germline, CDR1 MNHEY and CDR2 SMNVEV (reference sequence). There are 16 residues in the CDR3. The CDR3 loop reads CASSPRGRAVADTQYF. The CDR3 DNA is TGTGCCAGCAGTCCCCGTGGACGAGCGGTCGCAGATACGCAGTATTTT.

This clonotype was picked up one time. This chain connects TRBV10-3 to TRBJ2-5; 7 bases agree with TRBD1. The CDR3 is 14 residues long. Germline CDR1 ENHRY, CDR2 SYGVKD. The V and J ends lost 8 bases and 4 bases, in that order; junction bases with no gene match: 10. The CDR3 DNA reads TGTGCCATCCGAGCTCGACAGGGCCGAGAGACCCAGTACTTC. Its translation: CAIRARQGRETQYF.

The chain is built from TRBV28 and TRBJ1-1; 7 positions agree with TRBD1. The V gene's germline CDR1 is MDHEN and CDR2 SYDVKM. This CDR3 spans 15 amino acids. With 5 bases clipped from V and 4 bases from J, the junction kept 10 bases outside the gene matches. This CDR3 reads CASSTTTGRVTEAFF. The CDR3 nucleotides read TGTGCCAGCAGTACAACGACAGGGCGGGTCACTGAAGCTTTCTTT.

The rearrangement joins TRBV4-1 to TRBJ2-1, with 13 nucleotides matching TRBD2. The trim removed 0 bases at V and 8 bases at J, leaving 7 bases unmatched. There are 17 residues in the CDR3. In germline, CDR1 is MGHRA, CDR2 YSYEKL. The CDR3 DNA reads TGCGCCAGCAGCCAAGAGTCGACTAGCGGGGGGTTGGATGAGCAGTTCTTC. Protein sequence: CASSQESTSGGLDEQFF.

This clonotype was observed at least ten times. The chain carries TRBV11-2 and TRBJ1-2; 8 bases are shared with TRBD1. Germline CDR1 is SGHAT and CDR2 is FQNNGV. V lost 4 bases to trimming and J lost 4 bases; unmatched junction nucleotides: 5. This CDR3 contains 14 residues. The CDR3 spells CASSSQGAGYGYTF. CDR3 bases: TGTGCCAGCAGCTCGCAGGGGGCAGGCTATGGCTACACCTTC.

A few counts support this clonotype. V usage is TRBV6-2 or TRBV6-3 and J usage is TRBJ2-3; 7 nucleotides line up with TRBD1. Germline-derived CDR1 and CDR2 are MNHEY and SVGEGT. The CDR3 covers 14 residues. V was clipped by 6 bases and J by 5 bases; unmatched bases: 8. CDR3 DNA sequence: TGTGCCAGCAGCCGGGACAGCCTAGGAGATACGCAGTATTTT. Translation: CASSRDSLGDTQYF.

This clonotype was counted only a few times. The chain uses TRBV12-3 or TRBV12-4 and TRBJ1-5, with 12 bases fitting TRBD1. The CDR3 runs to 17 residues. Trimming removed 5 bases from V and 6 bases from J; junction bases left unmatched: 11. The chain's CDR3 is CASSVSRDRGPRQPQHF. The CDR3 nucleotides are TGTGCCAGCAGTGTATCCCGGGACAGGGGGCCCCGTCAGCCCCAGCATTTT.

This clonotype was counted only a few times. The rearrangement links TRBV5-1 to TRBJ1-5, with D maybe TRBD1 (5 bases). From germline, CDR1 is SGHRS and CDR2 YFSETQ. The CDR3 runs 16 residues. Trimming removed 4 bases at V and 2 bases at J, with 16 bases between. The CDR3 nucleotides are TGCGCCAGCAGCACGGGGGACGGGAGGGGCAATCAGCCCCAGCATTTT. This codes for CASSTGDGRGNQPQHF.

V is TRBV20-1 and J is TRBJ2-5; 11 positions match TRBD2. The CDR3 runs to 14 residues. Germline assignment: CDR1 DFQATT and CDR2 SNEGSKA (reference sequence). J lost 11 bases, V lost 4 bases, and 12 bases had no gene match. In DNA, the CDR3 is TGCAGTGCTACTAGCGGGGGGCCTTACAATGAGCAGTACTTC. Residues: CSATSGGPYNEQYF.

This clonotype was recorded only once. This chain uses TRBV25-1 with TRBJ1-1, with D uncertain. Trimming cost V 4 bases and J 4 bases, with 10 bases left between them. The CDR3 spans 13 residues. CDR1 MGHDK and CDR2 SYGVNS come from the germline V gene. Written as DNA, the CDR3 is TGTGCCAGCAGTGTTTCGGGGTTCACTGAAGCTTTCTTT. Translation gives CASSVSGFTEAFF. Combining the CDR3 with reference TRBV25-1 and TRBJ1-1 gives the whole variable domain EADIYQTPRYLVIGTGKKITLECSQTMGHDKMYWYQQDPGMELHLIHYSYGVNSTEKGDLSSESTVSRIRTEHFPLTLESARPSHTSQYLCASSVSGFTEAFFGQGTRLTVV.

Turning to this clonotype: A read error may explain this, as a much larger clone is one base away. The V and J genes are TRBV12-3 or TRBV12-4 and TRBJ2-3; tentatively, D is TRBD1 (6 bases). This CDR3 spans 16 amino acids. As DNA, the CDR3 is TGTGCCAGCAGTTTAGGGACAGCGTATAGCACAGATATGCAGTATTTT. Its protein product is CASSLGTAYSTDMQYF.

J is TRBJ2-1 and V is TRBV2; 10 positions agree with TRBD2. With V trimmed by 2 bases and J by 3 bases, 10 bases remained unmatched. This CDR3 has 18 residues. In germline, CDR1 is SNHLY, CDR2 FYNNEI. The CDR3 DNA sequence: TGTGCCAGCAGTGAAATCCCAGCGGGGGGGTACATCTACAATGAGCAGTTCTTC. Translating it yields CASSEIPAGGYIYNEQFF.

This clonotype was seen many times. The CDR3 sequence is CSARDSARTSGWGNEQFF. As DNA, the CDR3 is TGCAGTGCTAGAGACTCCGCTAGGACTAGCGGGTGGGGAAATGAGCAGTTCTTC. The chain carries TRBV20-1 and TRBJ2-1; 11 bases are a match to TRBD2. CDR3 length: 18 residues. Germline V gene lookup returns CDR1 DFQATT and CDR2 SNEGSKA (reference sequence). V gave up 0 bases and J gave up 7 bases; unmatched junction bases: 14.

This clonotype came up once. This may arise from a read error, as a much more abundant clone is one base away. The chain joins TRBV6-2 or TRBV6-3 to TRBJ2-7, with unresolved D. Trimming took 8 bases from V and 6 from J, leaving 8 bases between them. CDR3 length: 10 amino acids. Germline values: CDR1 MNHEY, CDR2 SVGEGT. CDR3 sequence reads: CASGDCEQYF. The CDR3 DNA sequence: TGTGCCAGCGGCGACTGCGAGCAGTACTTC.

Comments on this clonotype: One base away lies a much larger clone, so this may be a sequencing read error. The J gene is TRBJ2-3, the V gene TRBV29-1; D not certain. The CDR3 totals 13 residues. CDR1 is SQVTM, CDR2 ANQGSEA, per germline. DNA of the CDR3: TGCAGCCTCTTTGCCCATAGCACAGAGACGCAGTATTTT. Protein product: CSLFAHSTETQYF.

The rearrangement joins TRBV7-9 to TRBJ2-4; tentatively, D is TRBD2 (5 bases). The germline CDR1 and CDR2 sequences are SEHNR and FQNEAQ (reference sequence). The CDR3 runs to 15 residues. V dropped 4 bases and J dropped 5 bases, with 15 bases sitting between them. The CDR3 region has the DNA TGTGCCAGCAGCTACCCCCGGGGTACGGAAAACATTCAGTACTTC. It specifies CASSYPRGTENIQYF. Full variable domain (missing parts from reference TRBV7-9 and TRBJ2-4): DTGVSQNPRHKITKRGQNVTFRCDPISEHNRLYWYRQTLGQGPEFLTYFQNEAQLEKSRLLSDRFSAERPKGSFSTLEIQRTEQGDSAMYLCASSYPRGTENIQYFGAGTRLSVL.

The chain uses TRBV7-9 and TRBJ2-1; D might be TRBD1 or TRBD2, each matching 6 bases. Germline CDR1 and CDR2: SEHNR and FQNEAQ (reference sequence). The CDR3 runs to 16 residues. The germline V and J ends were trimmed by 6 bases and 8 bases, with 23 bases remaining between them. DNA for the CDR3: TGTGCCAGCAGTTCCTTTCGTGGAGGGGGGAAATATGAGCAGTTCTTC. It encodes CASSSFRGGGKYEQFF.

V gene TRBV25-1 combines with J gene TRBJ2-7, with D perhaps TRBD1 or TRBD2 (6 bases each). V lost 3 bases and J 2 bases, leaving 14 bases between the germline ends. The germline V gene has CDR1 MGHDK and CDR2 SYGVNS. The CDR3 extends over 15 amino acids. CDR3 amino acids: CASSEMTGATYEQYF. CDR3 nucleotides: TGTGCCAGCAGTGAGATGACGGGGGCCACCTACGAGCAGTACTTC.

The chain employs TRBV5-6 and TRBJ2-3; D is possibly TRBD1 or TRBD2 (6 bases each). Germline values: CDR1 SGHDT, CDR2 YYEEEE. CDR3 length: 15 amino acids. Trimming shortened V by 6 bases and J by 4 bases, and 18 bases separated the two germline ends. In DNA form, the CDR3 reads TGTGCCAGCAACCCCGGGGGCCTATCCCCAGATACGCAGTATTTT. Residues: CASNPGGLSPDTQYF.